The TCR beta chain under discussion was sequenced for a study of blood T cell repertoires in COVID-19. The wider study: Acute and convalescent COVID-19 specimens originated in the United States, Italy and Spain. From T cells, B-cell-depleted T cells, or PBMCs came the material, which was cDNA or gDNA.

There are 16 residues in the CDR3. Trimming stripped 6 bases from V and 2 bases from J, with 14 bases between. Germline assignment: CDR1 MDHEN and CDR2 SYDVKM. The method was immunoSEQ multiplex PCR; TCRdb's version includes in-frame clones alone and lacks a portion of them. This table holds more than 200,000 clones, 65% to 85% found once. The sample comprised peripheral blood. The chain combines TRBV28 with TRBJ2-6, with D perhaps matching TRBD1 (6 bases). The receptor was derived from a woman between 50 and 59 years old with acute or convalescent COVID-19. CDR3 protein: CASRPQGMAGANVLTF. DNA for the CDR3: TGTGCCAGCAGGCCACAGGGAATGGCTGGGGCCAACGTCCTGACTTTC.